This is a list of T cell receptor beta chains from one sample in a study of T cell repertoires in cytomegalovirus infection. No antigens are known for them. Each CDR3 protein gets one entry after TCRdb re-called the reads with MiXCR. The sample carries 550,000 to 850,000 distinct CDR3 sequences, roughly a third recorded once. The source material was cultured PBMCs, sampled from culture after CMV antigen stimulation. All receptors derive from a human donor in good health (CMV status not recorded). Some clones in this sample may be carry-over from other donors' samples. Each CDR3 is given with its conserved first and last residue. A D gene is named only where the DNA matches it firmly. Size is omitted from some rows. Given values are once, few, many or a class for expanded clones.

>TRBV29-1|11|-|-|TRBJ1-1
TGCAGCGTTCATGACGGCACTGAAGCTTTCTTT
CSVHDGTEAFF
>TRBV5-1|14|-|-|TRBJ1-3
TGCGCCAGCAGCGAGACAGCTAACGGAAACACCATATATTTT
CASSETANGNTIYF
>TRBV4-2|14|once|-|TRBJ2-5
TGTGCCAGCAGCCAAGATATAGGGCAAGAGACCCAGTACTTC
CASSQDIGQETQYF
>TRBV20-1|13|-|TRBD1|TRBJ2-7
TGCAGTCCCGAGGGAGACAGGGAGTACGAGCAGTACTTC
CSPEGDREYEQYF
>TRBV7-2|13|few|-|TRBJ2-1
TGTGCCAGCAGCCCTGCTGGAGAGGATGACCAGTTCTTC
CASSPAGEDDQFF
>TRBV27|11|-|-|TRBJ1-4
TGTGCCAGCAGCTCGCATGAAAAACTGTTTTTT
CASSSHEKLFF
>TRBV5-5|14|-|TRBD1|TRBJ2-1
TGTGCCAGCAGTTGGGGACAGGGAGTAAATGAGCAGTTCTTC
CASSWGQGVNEQFF
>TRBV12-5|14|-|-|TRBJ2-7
TGTGCTAGTGGTTTAGGTAGCGGAACCTACGAGCAGTACTTC
CASGLGSGTYEQYF
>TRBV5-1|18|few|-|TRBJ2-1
TGCGCCAGCAGCTTGGCCGCGGTAGGTCATGGGCCCTACAATGAGCAGTTCTTC
CASSLAAVGHGPYNEQFF
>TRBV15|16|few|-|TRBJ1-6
TGTGCCACCAGCAGAGATCGCGGACAGATTAATTCACCCCTCCACTTT
CATSRDRGQINSPLHF
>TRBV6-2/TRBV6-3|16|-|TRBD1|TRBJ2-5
TGTGCCAGCAGTTACATGGGACAGGGGTTCCAAGAGACCCAGTACTTC
CASSYMGQGFQETQYF
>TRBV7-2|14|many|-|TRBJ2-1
TGTGCCAGCAGCCCTCACCTTAGCGAAGGTGAGCAGTTCTTC
CASSPHLSEGEQFF
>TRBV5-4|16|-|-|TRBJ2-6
TGTGCCAGCAGCTTATGGGGGAGCTCTGGGGCCAACGTCCTGACTTTC
CASSLWGSSGANVLTF
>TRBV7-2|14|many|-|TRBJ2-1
TGTGCCAGCAGCCGCCGTACTGATGGGAATGAGCAGTTCTTC
CASSRRTDGNEQFF
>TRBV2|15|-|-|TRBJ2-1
TGTGCCAGCAGTTGGCGGACTATCCAACCCTCTGAGCAGTTCTTC
CASSWRTIQPSEQFF
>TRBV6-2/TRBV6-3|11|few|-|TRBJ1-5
TGTGCCAGCAGTTACTCGGACACCCAGCATTTT
CASSYSDTQHF
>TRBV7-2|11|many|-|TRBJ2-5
TGTGCCAGCAGAACAGGGGAGACCCAGTACTTC
CASRTGETQYF
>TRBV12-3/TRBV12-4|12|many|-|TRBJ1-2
TGTGCCAGCAGTTTCCCCGGTAGGGGCTACACCTTC
CASSFPGRGYTF
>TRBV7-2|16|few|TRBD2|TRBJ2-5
TGTGCCAGCAGCTTAGAGGCAGGGTGGGAGGGAGAGACCCAGTACTTC
CASSLEAGWEGETQYF
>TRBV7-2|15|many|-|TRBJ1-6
TGTGCCAGCAGAAGCGGACAGCAAAGGGATTCACCCCTCCACTTT
CASRSGQQRDSPLHF
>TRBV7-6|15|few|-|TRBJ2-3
TGTGCCAGCAGCCCCGGCAAAATAGCAGCAGATACGCAGTATTTT
CASSPGKIAADTQYF